This T cell receptor (beta chain) was sequenced during a study of Graves' ophthalmopathy and Graves' hyperthyroidism. Points on this clonotype: Its antigen is not known.

Trimming shortened V by 0 bases and J by 10 bases, and 16 bases separated the two germline ends. CDR1 and CDR2 from the germline V gene are SGHAT and FQNNGV. CDR3 length: 16 amino acids. The TCR beta CDR3 regions underwent amplification from RNA transcripts. A first-round RT-PCR used HTBI primers, followed by a second-round multiplex PCR. TCRdb reprocessed the multiplex PCR reads via MiXCR and lists one record per CDR3 protein. This sample carries about 370,000 distinct CDR3 sequences, approximately 18% of them seen once, and the ten largest clones take roughly 2.3%. Hyperthyroidism was classified as stable if no ophthalmopathy occurred within 18 months of follow-up. Diagnoses were established from clinical symptoms, serum thyroxine, TRAb, thyroid ultrasound and orbital computed tomography. Study-wide results and caveats: In blood appeared most of the expanded thyroid clonotypes whose frequency exceeded 0.001. Between ophthalmopathy and stable hyperthyroidism, a 13-signature model drew a separation with around 88% sensitivity and over 80% specificity.

The rearrangement links TRBV11-2 to TRBJ1-6; D is uncertain. The TCR comes from an adult woman with stable Graves' hyperthyroidism. The specimen was peripheral blood. DNA of the CDR3: TGTGCCAGCAGCTTAGAAGCACGGGCGATCGGATCACCCCTCCACTTT. Translation: CASSLEARAIGSPLHF.